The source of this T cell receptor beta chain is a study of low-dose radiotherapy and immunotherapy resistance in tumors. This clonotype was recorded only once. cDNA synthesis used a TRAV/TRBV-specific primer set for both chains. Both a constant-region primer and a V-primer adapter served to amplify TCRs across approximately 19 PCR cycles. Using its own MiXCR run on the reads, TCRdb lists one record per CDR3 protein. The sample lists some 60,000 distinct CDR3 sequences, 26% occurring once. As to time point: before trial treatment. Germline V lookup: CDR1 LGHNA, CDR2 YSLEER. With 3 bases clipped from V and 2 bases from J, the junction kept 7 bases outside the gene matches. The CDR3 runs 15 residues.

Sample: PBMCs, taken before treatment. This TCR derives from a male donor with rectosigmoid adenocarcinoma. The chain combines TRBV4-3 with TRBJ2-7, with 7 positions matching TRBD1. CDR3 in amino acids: CASSQGDSFPYEQYF. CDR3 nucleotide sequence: TGCGCCAGCAGCCAGGGGGACAGCTTTCCCTACGAGCAGTACTTC.